Below, 28 T cell receptor beta chains from the same sample are listed, as sequenced in a study of blood T cell repertoires in COVID-19. The data were produced by immunoSEQ multiplex PCR, yet TCRdb's version contains in-frame clones alone and is incomplete. Of around 94,000 clones listed, 80% to 90% are singletons. Sequencing input: peripheral blood. All receptors come from a man older than 75 with acute or convalescent COVID-19.

The chain has TRBV5-1 and TRBJ1-3, with 8 positions matching TRBD1. The CDR3 has 14 amino acids. J was trimmed by 5 bases and V by 4 bases; bases with no gene match: 5. The germline CDR1 and CDR2 sequences are SGHRS and YFSETQ. The CDR3 here is CASSDGQGRNTIYF. Written as DNA, the CDR3 is TGCGCCAGCAGCGACGGACAGGGTAGAAACACCATATATTTT. Full variable domain (outside the CDR3, taken from reference TRBV5-1 and TRBJ1-3): KAGVTQTPRYLIKTRGQQVTLSCSPISGHRSVSWYQQTPGQGLQFLFEYFSETQRNKGNFPGRFSGRQFSNSRSEMNVSTLELGDSALYLCASSDGQGRNTIYFGEGSWLTVV.

The chain combines TRBV6-6 with TRBJ1-1; 7 bases match TRBD1. CDR3 length equals 13 residues. Germline CDR1 MNHNY, CDR2 SVGAGI (reference sequence). V lost 6 bases and J lost 3; bases outside the gene matches: 4. The CDR3 DNA is TGTGCCAGCAGCTATGGACAGGACACTGAAGCTTTCTTT. It translates to CASSYGQDTEAFF.

The V call is TRBV6-1, the J call TRBJ2-6; TRBD1 matches at 12 bases. Germline V gene sequence: CDR1 MNHNS, CDR2 SASEGT. CDR3 length: 18 residues. The junction had 4 bases not matched to a gene; V was cut back by 3 bases and J by 1 base. CDR3 loop: CASSDAGQGASGANVLTF. Here the CDR3 DNA reads TGTGCCAGCAGTGATGCGGGACAGGGGGCGTCTGGGGCCAACGTCCTGACTTTC.

The rearrangement links TRBV2 to TRBJ1-1; D is unclear. CDR3 length: 14 residues. The germline gives CDR1 SNHLY, CDR2 FYNNEI. Trimming pared 4 bases from V and 0 bases from J, leaving 9 bases between. The DNA of the CDR3 is TGTGCCAGCAGTGTTCGGGTTATGAACACTGAAGCTTTCTTT. Protein product: CASSVRVMNTEAFF.

This clone has only one observation. The chain has TRBV11-2 and TRBJ1-1; D call uncertain. This CDR3 region has 13 residues. V lost 5 bases, J lost 1 base, and 8 bases lay in between. The germline gives CDR1 SGHAT, CDR2 FQNNGV. The CDR3 reads CASSAYPNTEAFF. For the CDR3, the DNA is TGTGCCAGCAGCGCCTACCCGAACACTGAAGCTTTCTTT.

The rearrangement links TRBV2 to TRBJ2-5, with 12 bases matching TRBD2. There are 16 residues in the CDR3. Germline V CDR1 and CDR2: SNHLY, FYNNEI. Trimming removed 5 bases from V and 1 base from J; junction bases left unmatched: 5. For the CDR3, the DNA is TGTGCCAGCAGTCCCGGGACTAGCGGGCCCCAAGAGACCCAGTACTTC. Its protein product is CASSPGTSGPQETQYF. Together with reference TRBV2 and TRBJ2-5, the CDR3 gives the full variable domain: EPEVTQTPSHQVTQMGQEVILRCVPISNHLYFYWYRQILGQKVEFLVSFYNNEISEKSEIFDDQFSVERPDGSNFTLKIRSTKLEDSAMYFCASSPGTSGPQETQYFGPGTRLLVL.

The chain carries TRBV7-2 and TRBJ2-3, with D hard to call. Germline values: CDR1 SGHTA, CDR2 FQGNSA. This CDR3 spans 16 amino acids. Deletions cut 1 base from V and 0 bases from J, with 11 bases between. CDR3 bases: TGTGCCAGCAGCTTAGTCTCCGCGGCTAGCACAGATACGCAGTATTTT. Amino acid sequence: CASSLVSAASTDTQYF.

The chain couples TRBV27 to TRBJ2-6, with D perhaps TRBD1 (5 bases). Looked up from germline, CDR1 is MNHEY and CDR2 is SMNVEV (reference sequence). Between the trimmed V and J ends, which lost 5 bases and 4 bases, there was a span of 15 bases. The CDR3 spans 16 residues. CDR3 protein: CASSDRQPWGANVLTF. CDR3 nucleotide sequence: TGTGCCAGCAGTGACCGACAGCCCTGGGGGGCCAACGTCCTGACTTTC.

CDR3 sequence (DNA): TGTGCCAGCACAGAACGTGGGGGGACTAGCACAGATACGCAGTATTTT. It encodes CASTERGGTSTDTQYF. The chain links TRBV7-8 to TRBJ2-3; tentative D call: TRBD2 (6 bases). CDR3 size: 16 residues. V shed 7 bases and J shed 0 bases, with 17 bases lying between them. Germline-derived CDR1 and CDR2 are SGHVS and FQNEAQ. Drawing the rest from reference TRBV7-8 and TRBJ2-3, the complete variable domain is GAGVSQSPRYKVAKRGQDVALRCDPISGHVSLFWYQQALGQGPEFLTYFQNEAQLDKSGLPSDRFFAERPEGSVSTLKIQRTQQEDSAVYLCASTERGGTSTDTQYFGPGTRLTVL.

The chain couples TRBV15 to TRBJ2-7, with 9 positions matching TRBD1. The V and J ends lost 2 bases and 5 bases, in that order; junction bases with no gene match: 13. This CDR3 is 17 amino acids long. Germline V gene data show CDR1 as LNHNV and CDR2 as YYDKDF (reference sequence). CDR3 sequence (DNA): TGTGCCACCAGCAGACCGGGACAGGGAAGGTTCGTCGACGAGCAGTACTTC. It yields the protein CATSRPGQGRFVDEQYF.

The chain carries TRBV30 and TRBJ2-7, with 13 bases aligning to TRBD2. The length of the CDR3 is 19 residues. The J segment lost 2 bases and the V segment lost 7 bases, leaving 20 bases of the junction unmatched. Germline-derived CDR1 and CDR2 are GTSNPN and SVGIG (reference sequence). CDR3 in DNA: TGTGCCTTCAGAGGGACAGGGACGGGACTAGCGGGGAACCCCTACGAGCAGTACTTC. Translated: CAFRGTGTGLAGNPYEQYF.

V is TRBV10-3 and J is TRBJ2-7; perhaps TRBD1 as D (5 bases). The germline V and J ends were trimmed by 6 bases and 1 base, with 13 bases remaining between them. Germline V gives CDR1 ENHRY, CDR2 SYGVKD. The CDR3 extends over 14 amino acids. Here the CDR3 reads CAIRGQGLSYEQYF. CDR3 sequence (DNA): TGTGCCATCAGGGGGCAGGGCCTATCCTACGAGCAGTACTTC.

Only a few counts were recorded for this clone. The chain couples TRBV5-8 to TRBJ1-3; no firm D call. The CDR3 sequence is 15 residues long. CDR1 SGHTS and CDR2 YDEGEE come from the germline V gene. Trimming took off 0 bases at V and 0 bases at J, with 7 bases between the two ends. CDR3 amino acids: CASSLGSTSGNTIYF. DNA of the CDR3: TGTGCCAGCAGCTTGGGAAGCACCTCTGGAAACACCATATATTTT. Full variable domain (rest looked up from reference TRBV5-8 and TRBJ1-3): EAGVTQSPTHLIKTRGQQATLRCSPISGHTSVYWYQQALGLGLQFLLWYDEGEERNRGNFPPRFSGRQFPNYSSELNVNALELEDSALYLCASSLGSTSGNTIYFGEGSWLTVV.

J is TRBJ1-5 and V is TRBV30; 9 bases map to TRBD1. V shed 1 base, J shed 1 base, and the junction held 5 bases outside the gene matches. Germline V CDR1 and CDR2: GTSNPN, SVGIG (reference sequence). The CDR3 extends over 16 amino acids. CDR3 in amino acids: CAWSGSGQGSNQPQHF. The CDR3 DNA reads TGTGCCTGGAGTGGGTCAGGACAGGGGAGCAATCAGCCCCAGCATTTT.

The rearrangement uses TRBV11-3 and TRBJ2-3; 11 positions agree with TRBD2. Losses at the gene ends were 4 bases for V and 0 bases for J; bases not matched to a gene: 9. Looked up from germline, CDR1 is SGHNT and CDR2 is YENEEA. The CDR3 is 18 amino acids. CDR3 region: CASSSGTSGVSSTDTQYF. The DNA of the CDR3 is TGTGCCAGCAGCTCTGGGACTAGCGGAGTCTCTAGCACAGATACGCAGTATTTT.

This chain uses TRBV7-2 with TRBJ2-2; D is ambiguous. Germline CDR1 SGHTA, CDR2 FQGNSA. V was trimmed by 1 base and J by 1 base, leaving 7 bases between them. This CDR3 has 15 amino acids. Here the CDR3 DNA reads TGTGCCAGCAGCTTAGACAGAAGGAACACCGGGGAGCTGTTTTTT. Translating it yields CASSLDRRNTGELFF.

This chain links TRBV6-5 with TRBJ2-7, with a possible D match to TRBD2 (6 bases). V lost 7 bases, J lost 0 bases, and 13 bases lay in between. CDR1 and CDR2 from the germline V gene are MNHEY and SVGAGI. The CDR3 covers 14 residues. DNA for the CDR3: TGTGCCAGCAAAACTAGCCCCAACTCCTACGAGCAGTACTTC. Amino acids: CASKTSPNSYEQYF.

This clone has just one count. Here the CDR3 DNA reads TGTGCCAGCAGCCAAGATCACATCTCCACAGATACGCAGTATTTT. This encodes CASSQDHISTDTQYF. V gene TRBV3-1 (or the pseudogene TRBV3-2) combines with J gene TRBJ2-3, with D unclear. The CDR3 length is 15 residues. CDR1 LGHDT and CDR2 YNNKEL come from the germline V gene (reference sequence). V was cut by 0 bases and J by 2 bases, with 9 bases left in between.

The chain is built from TRBV6-2 or TRBV6-3 and TRBJ1-5; perhaps TRBD1 as D (5 bases). This CDR3 region has 18 residues. V lost 4 bases to trimming and J lost 2 bases, with 21 bases between them. Germline CDR1 MNHEY, CDR2 SVGEGT. CDR3 nucleotides: TGTGCCAGCAGTTCTACACTGCAGGCAGGGAAACGCAATCAGCCCCAGCATTTT. This encodes CASSSTLQAGKRNQPQHF.

The rearrangement uses TRBV7-6 and TRBJ2-2, with TRBD1 matching over 11 bases. The CDR3 is 16 residues long. Germline trimming cut 5 bases from V and 6 bases from J; bases unmatched to any gene: 8. Germline assignment: CDR1 SGHVS and CDR2 FNYEAQ. DNA for the CDR3: TGTGCCAGCAGCAACCGGACAGGGGGCATCGCCGGGGAGCTGTTTTTT. Protein: CASSNRTGGIAGELFF.

The chain joins TRBV12-3 or TRBV12-4 to TRBJ2-7; no reliable D call. Trimming removed 4 bases at V and 2 bases at J, with 6 bases between. The CDR3 is 12 amino acids. CDR3 DNA sequence: TGTGCCAGCAGTTCTACCCCCTACGAGCAGTACTTC. It encodes CASSSTPYEQYF.

This clone has just a few counts. The rearrangement joins TRBV7-8 to TRBJ2-7; a possible D gene is TRBD2 (6 bases). Per the germline V gene, CDR1 is SGHVS and CDR2 is FQNEAQ. CDR3 length: 13 amino acids. The ends were cut back, 5 bases at V and 3 bases at J, with 11 bases in the middle. Written as DNA, the CDR3 is TGTGCCAGCAGCCCTTCGGACTACTACGAGCAGTACTTC. Its protein is CASSPSDYYEQYF.

A remark on this clone: At the DNA level, this CDR3 is encoded by other sequences in the same sample as well. The J gene is TRBJ1-1, the V gene TRBV5-1; D is undetermined. Germline CDR1 SGHRS, CDR2 YFSETQ. There are 14 residues in the CDR3. Trimming stripped 0 bases from V and 1 base from J, with 7 bases between. CDR3 sequence (DNA): TGCGCCAGCAGCTTGGATGGGAGGAACACTGAAGCTTTCTTT. Its translation: CASSLDGRNTEAFF.

This chain links TRBV6-2 or TRBV6-3 with TRBJ1-1, with D perhaps TRBD1 (5 bases). Trimming removed 6 bases at V and 7 bases at J, with 18 bases between. Germline CDR1 and CDR2: MNHEY and SVGEGT. The CDR3 has 14 residues. CDR3 coding DNA: TGTGCCAGCAGACCTCTGACAGAACCCGGTGAAGCTTTCTTT. Protein sequence: CASRPLTEPGEAFF.

The rearrangement uses TRBV13 and TRBJ2-1; the match to TRBD2 covers 7 bases. V gave up 2 bases and J gave up 6 bases; unmatched junction bases: 7. This CDR3 comprises 15 residues. Germline CDR1 reads PRHDT; CDR2 reads FYEKMQ (reference sequence). The CDR3 region is CASSLRAGAPNEQFF. CDR3 coding DNA: TGTGCCAGCAGCTTAAGGGCGGGAGCCCCCAATGAGCAGTTCTTC.

The chain uses TRBV2 and TRBJ2-3; TRBD1 matches at 7 bases. This CDR3 has 15 amino acids. The ends lost 7 bases at V and 2 bases at J; junction bases unmatched: 9. CDR1 is SNHLY, CDR2 FYNNEI, per germline. CDR3 sequence reads: CASTNRQGDTDTQYF. The CDR3 DNA reads as TGTGCCAGCACAAACCGACAGGGAGACACAGATACGCAGTATTTT.

J is TRBJ2-1 and V is TRBV24-1; D remains ambiguous. The CDR3 length is 14 residues. Germline-derived CDR1 and CDR2 are KGHDR and SFDVKD. V lost 4 bases and J lost 3, with 9 bases in between. The CDR3 region is CATSDADNYNEQFF. For the CDR3, the DNA is TGTGCCACCAGTGACGCTGACAACTACAATGAGCAGTTCTTC.

The chain combines TRBV5-4 with TRBJ2-3, with 10 positions matching TRBD2. The CDR3 spans 16 residues. The germline CDR1 and CDR2 sequences are SGHNT and YYREEE (reference sequence). V lost 0 bases, J lost 4 bases, and 5 bases stayed unmatched. The CDR3 region has the DNA TGTGCCAGCAGCTTGGAGGTAGCGGGAGGCCCAGATACGCAGTATTTT. Translated, it gives CASSLEVAGGPDTQYF.